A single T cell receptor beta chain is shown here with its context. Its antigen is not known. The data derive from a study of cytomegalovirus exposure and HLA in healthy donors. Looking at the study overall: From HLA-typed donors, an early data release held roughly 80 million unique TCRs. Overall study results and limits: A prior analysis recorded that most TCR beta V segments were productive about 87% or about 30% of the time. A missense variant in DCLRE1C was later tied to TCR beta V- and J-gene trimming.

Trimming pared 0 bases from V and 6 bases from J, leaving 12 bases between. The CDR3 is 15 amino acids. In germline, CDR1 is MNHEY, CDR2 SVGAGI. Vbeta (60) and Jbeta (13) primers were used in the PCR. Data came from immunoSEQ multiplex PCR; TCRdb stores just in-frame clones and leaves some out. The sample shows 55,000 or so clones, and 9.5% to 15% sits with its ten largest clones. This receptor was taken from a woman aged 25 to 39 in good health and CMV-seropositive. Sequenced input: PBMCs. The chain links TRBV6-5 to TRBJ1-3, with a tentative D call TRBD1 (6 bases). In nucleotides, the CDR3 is TGTGCCAGCAGTTACTCGGCTACAGGGCCAAACACCATATATTTT. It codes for CASSYSATGPNTIYF.